This TCR beta chain originates from a study of blood T cell repertoires in COVID-19. Across the whole study: Samples taken during acute and convalescent COVID-19 were collected in the United States, Italy and Spain. The cDNA or gDNA used as material had been derived from T cells, B-cell-depleted T cells, or PBMCs.

This table comes from immunoSEQ multiplex PCR, and its TCRdb copy is limited to in-frame clones, with some not included. The sample consists of 150,000 or so clones, about 80% of them appearing once. The germline V gene encodes CDR1 LGHDT and CDR2 YNNKEL (reference sequence). V shed 6 bases and J shed 6 bases, with 18 bases lying between them. This CDR3 contains 15 residues. The clonotype comes from a woman older than 75 with acute or convalescent COVID-19. Sequenced sample: peripheral blood. The chain is built from TRBV3-1 (or the pseudogene TRBV3-2) and TRBJ2-1, with D maybe TRBD2 (7 bases). The CDR3 DNA is TGTGCCAGCAGTTCTAATGGACTAGGGGGCAATGAGCAGTTCTTC. It codes for CASSSNGLGGNEQFF.